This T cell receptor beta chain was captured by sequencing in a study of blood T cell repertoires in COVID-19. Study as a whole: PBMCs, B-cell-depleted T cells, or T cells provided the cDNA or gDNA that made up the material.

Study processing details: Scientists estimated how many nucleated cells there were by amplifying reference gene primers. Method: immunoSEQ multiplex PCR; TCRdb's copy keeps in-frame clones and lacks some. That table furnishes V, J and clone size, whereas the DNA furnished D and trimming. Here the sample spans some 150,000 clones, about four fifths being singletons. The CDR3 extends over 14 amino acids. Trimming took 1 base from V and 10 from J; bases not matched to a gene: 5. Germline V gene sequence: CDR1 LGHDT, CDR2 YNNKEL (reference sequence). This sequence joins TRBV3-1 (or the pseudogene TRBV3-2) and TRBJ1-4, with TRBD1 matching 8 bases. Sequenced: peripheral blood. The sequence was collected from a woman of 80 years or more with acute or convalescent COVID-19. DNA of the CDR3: TGTGCCAGCAGCCAAGTGGCAGGGGGCGGAAAACTGTTTTTT. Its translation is CASSQVAGGGKLFF.